The 7 T cell receptor beta chains in this list originate from one sample, sequenced in a study of T cells in localized non-small cell lung cancer. Clones were sequenced by immunoSEQ multiplex PCR, and TCRdb holds only the in-frame ones, with some missing. The table has around 92,000 clones, approximately 90% seen once. The input for sequencing was PBMCs, taken before any cancer treatment. The receptor set was obtained from a woman aged 35 to 70 with stage II squamous cell lung carcinoma.

The chain has TRBV2 and TRBJ2-7, with D hard to call. Trimming removed 3 bases from V and 0 bases from J, with 9 bases in between. This CDR3 region has 14 residues. Germline V gene lookup returns CDR1 SNHLY and CDR2 FYNNEI. CDR3 nucleotide sequence: TGTGCCAGCAGTGAGACGGCAGCCTCCTACGAGCAGTACTTC. Its protein is CASSETAASYEQYF. Combining the CDR3 with reference TRBV2 and TRBJ2-7 gives the whole variable domain EPEVTQTPSHQVTQMGQEVILRCVPISNHLYFYWYRQILGQKVEFLVSFYNNEISEKSEIFDDQFSVERPDGSNFTLKIRSTKLEDSAMYFCASSETAASYEQYFGPGTRLTVT.

The chain joins TRBV5-1 to TRBJ2-6; a weak D match, TRBD2 (5 bases). V dropped 0 bases and J dropped 0 bases, with 10 bases sitting between them. CDR3 length: 17 amino acids. CDR1 and CDR2 (germline): SGHRS, YFSETQ. The CDR3 DNA follows: TGCGCCAGCAGCTTGGTTCCCGGGGTCTCTGGGGCCAACGTCCTGACTTTC. It translates to CASSLVPGVSGANVLTF.

This rearrangement joins TRBV19 to TRBJ2-2; D may be TRBD1 or TRBD2 (5 bases each). This CDR3 has 16 residues. From germline, CDR1 is LNHDA and CDR2 SQIVND (reference sequence). Between the trimmed V and J ends, which lost 1 base and 0 bases, there was a span of 9 bases. DNA for the CDR3: TGTGCCAGTAGTATAGTGAGGGGTACGAACACCGGGGAGCTGTTTTTT. It is translated as CASSIVRGTNTGELFF.

This clone is a singleton in its sample. The chain carries TRBV7-8 and TRBJ1-2; D possibly corresponds to TRBD1 (5 bases). The CDR3 extends over 15 amino acids. Trimming cost V 2 bases and J 2 bases, with 12 bases left between them. Germline loops: CDR1 SGHVS, CDR2 FQNEAQ. CDR3 bases: TGTGCCAGCAGCTTACTACAGGCGCCGAACTATGGCTACACCTTC. It is translated as CASSLLQAPNYGYTF.

The gene calls are TRBV2 and TRBJ1-2; D may be TRBD1 (5 bases). Trimming removed 7 bases at V and 1 base at J, with 13 bases between. Germline CDR1 and CDR2: SNHLY and FYNNEI. This CDR3 has 14 residues. CDR3 DNA: TGTGCCAGCAACGGAGGGAGGGGTAACTATGGCTACACCTTC. Translation: CASNGGRGNYGYTF.

This clone was recorded only once. The rearrangement links TRBV7-2 to TRBJ2-7; possible D gene TRBD1, 6 bases. CDR3 size: 14 residues. CDR1 and CDR2 (germline): SGHTA, FQGNSA. V was trimmed by 0 bases and J by 7 bases, leaving 13 bases between them. CDR3 residues: CASSLAGAGGEQYF. The CDR3 DNA follows: TGTGCCAGCAGCTTAGCGGGGGCGGGCGGGGAGCAGTACTTC.

This sequence joins TRBV5-6 and TRBJ2-1; TRBD2 matches at 8 bases. V lost 0 bases to trimming and J lost 1 base; unmatched junction nucleotides: 12. The CDR3 has 19 residues. From germline, CDR1 is SGHDT and CDR2 YYEEEE. In DNA, the CDR3 is TGTGCCAGCAGCTTGGGTGAGCTGCGACTAGCGACTTCCTACAATGAGCAGTTCTTC. It codes for CASSLGELRLATSYNEQFF. Using reference TRBV5-6 and TRBJ2-1 for the parts outside the CDR3, the full variable domain is DAGVTQSPTHLIKTRGQQVTLRCSPKSGHDTVSWYQQALGQGPQFIFQYYEEEERQRGNFPDRFSGHQFPNYSSELNVNALLLGDSALYLCASSLGELRLATSYNEQFFGPGTRLTVL.